These T cell receptor beta chains were read from a single sample in a study of blood T cells in healthy people across ages. MiXCR, run by TCRdb on the 5' RACE reads, gives a single entry per CDR3 protein. The table records over a million distinct CDR3 sequences, 40% to 50% of them present only once. Sequenced material: blood. Receptor source: a young woman in good health. Both conserved end residues are part of each CDR3. D genes are given only for firm matches. Part of the rows lack a size; the others show once, few, many or a class for expanded clones.

cdr3_aa cdr3_nt j_call clone_size d_call v_call
CSARPGLAGSYEQYF TGCAGTGCTAGGCCAGGACTAGCGGGATCTTACGAGCAGTACTTC TRBJ2-7 few TRBD2 TRBV20-1
CASSYGVATDTQYF TGTGCCAGCAGTTACGGGGTAGCTACAGATACGCAGTATTTT TRBJ2-3 few NA TRBV6-5
CANSWGAGTGNEQFF TGTGCCAACAGCTGGGGGGCAGGGACGGGGAATGAGCAGTTCTTC TRBJ2-1 NA NA TRBV5-8
CASSRGQVTSSYNSPLHF TGTGCCAGCAGCCGGGGACAGGTCACGAGCTCCTATAATTCACCCCTCCACTTT TRBJ1-6 NA TRBD1 TRBV12-3/TRBV12-4
CASSHTGVGTEAFF TGTGCCAGCAGCCACACAGGGGTCGGCACTGAAGCTTTCTTT TRBJ1-1 few TRBD1 TRBV6-1
CASSRLEWNYEQYF TGTGCCAGCAGTCGGTTAGAGTGGAACTACGAGCAGTACTTC TRBJ2-7 few NA TRBV28
CSAPAGFEQYF TGCAGTGCTCCCGCTGGTTTTGAGCAGTATTTT TRBJ2-3 NA NA TRBV20-1
CASSSDTAIGGYTF TGTGCCAGCAGTTCGGACACGGCCATAGGAGGCTACACCTTC TRBJ1-2 NA NA TRBV27
CSARDGASGTSYNEQFF TGCAGTGCTAGAGATGGGGCTAGCGGGACTTCCTACAATGAGCAGTTCTTC TRBJ2-1 NA TRBD2 TRBV20-1
CASSLGGTPSEQYF TGTGCCAGCAGCTTAGGCGGGACCCCCTCCGAGCAGTACTTC TRBJ2-7 few NA TRBV7-2
CASSNANEQFF TGTGCCAGCAGCAACGCAAATGAGCAGTTCTTC TRBJ2-1 few NA TRBV3-1
CSASSGGSVNEQFF TGCAGTGCTAGTTCCGGGGGCAGCGTCAATGAGCAGTTCTTC TRBJ2-1 NA NA TRBV20-1
CASLRGETFF TGTGCCAGTCTACGGGGAGAGACTTTCTTT TRBJ1-1 once NA TRBV12-3/TRBV12-4
CASSLAVTGRHGYTF TGTGCCAGCAGCTTAGCGGTTACAGGGAGGCATGGCTACACCTTC TRBJ1-2 many NA TRBV7-2
CASSEGTSGARDTQYF TGTGCCAGCAGCGAGGGGACTAGCGGGGCACGAGATACGCAGTATTTT TRBJ2-3 NA TRBD2 TRBV9
CASSLFRQQMHNEQFF TGCGCCAGCAGCTTGTTTCGCCAGCAGATGCACAATGAGCAGTTCTTC TRBJ2-1 few NA TRBV5-1
CSARVGTTNTEAFF TGCAGTGCTAGAGTCGGGACTACCAACACTGAAGCTTTCTTT TRBJ1-1 few NA TRBV20-1
CASSPAAKVSTTDTQYF TGTGCCAGCAGCCCCGCGGCAAAGGTTAGCACCACAGATACGCAGTATTTT TRBJ2-3 NA NA TRBV28
CASSLGHLPYEQYF TGTGCCAGCAGCTTGGGACACCTTCCCTACGAGCAGTACTTC TRBJ2-7 NA NA TRBV7-2
CAISMVAEISGANVLTF TGTGCCATCAGTATGGTAGCGGAGATCTCTGGGGCCAACGTCCTGACTTTC TRBJ2-6 few NA TRBV10-3
CASSYEYSGQGWDEQYF TGTGCCAGCAGTTACGAGTACTCAGGGCAGGGGTGGGACGAGCAGTACTTC TRBJ2-7 NA NA TRBV6-6
CASSFGPGLAGGIDNEQFF NA TRBJ2-1 NA NA TRBV7-3
CASSLDPVMNTEAFF TGTGCCAGCAGCTTAGATCCAGTCATGAACACTGAAGCTTTCTTT TRBJ1-1 NA NA TRBV7-8
CASSNGTGFTYEQYF TGCGCCAGCAGCAACGGGACAGGCTTTACCTACGAGCAGTACTTC TRBJ2-7 few TRBD1 TRBV5-1
CASTRQGSSKAGFQYF TGTGCCAGTACTAGACAGGGCAGCTCTAAAGCGGGGTTTCAGTACTTC TRBJ2-4 NA NA TRBV28
CATQFQGRQPQHF TGTGCCACCCAGTTTCAGGGGCGACAGCCCCAGCATTTT TRBJ1-5 NA NA TRBV28
CAISKTTGPSYEQYF TGTGCCATCAGCAAAACGACAGGGCCTTCCTACGAGCAGTACTTC TRBJ2-7 many TRBD1 TRBV10-3
CASSQSTVQPQHF TGTGCCAGCAGCCAAAGCACAGTTCAGCCCCAGCATTTT TRBJ1-5 few NA TRBV16
CATSDGAYTQYF TGTGCCACCAGTGACGGAGCCTATACGCAGTATTTT TRBJ2-3 few NA TRBV24-1
CASSLTSTYEQYF TGTGCCAGCAGTTTGACATCCACCTACGAGCAGTACTTC TRBJ2-7 NA NA TRBV7-9
CASSSRLAGGPTDTQYF TGTGCCAGCAGCTCCAGACTAGCGGGGGGGCCTACGGATACGCAGTATTTT TRBJ2-3 few TRBD2 TRBV13
CASSPESGSSHNEQFF TGTGCCAGCAGTCCTGAAAGCGGGAGCTCCCACAATGAGCAGTTCTTC TRBJ2-1 NA TRBD2 TRBV6-5
CASSLMGKSGANVLTF TGTGCCAGCAGTTTAATGGGGAAATCTGGGGCCAACGTCCTGACTTTC TRBJ2-6 NA NA TRBV12-3/TRBV12-4
CASSARDRVMNTEAFF TGTGCCAGCAGTGCCCGGGACAGGGTTATGAACACTGAAGCTTTCTTT TRBJ1-1 NA TRBD1 TRBV6-1
CSASKLAGTETQYF TGCAGTGCTAGTAAGCTAGCGGGAACGGAGACCCAGTACTTC TRBJ2-5 few TRBD2 TRBV20-1
CASSFRGTSAYNEQFF TGTGCCAGCAGCTTCAGAGGGACTAGCGCCTACAATGAGCAGTTCTTC TRBJ2-1 NA TRBD2 TRBV11-2
CATSPGTGFPYEQYF TGTGCCACCAGCCCCGGGACAGGGTTCCCCTACGAGCAGTACTTC TRBJ2-7 NA TRBD1 TRBV19
CASSPRRQGHNEQFF TGTGCCAGCTCACCACGTAGACAGGGACACAATGAGCAGTTCTTC TRBJ2-1 NA TRBD1 TRBV18
CASSGGQRTDVEYF TGTGCCAGCAGTGGGGGACAGAGAACAGATGTGGAATATTTT TRBJ2-3 NA TRBD1 TRBV12-3/TRBV12-4
CASVRDRVTGVSTDTQYF TGTGCCAGCGTCAGAGACAGGGTAACGGGAGTAAGCACAGATACGCAGTATTTT TRBJ2-3 once NA TRBV2
CASSMTGGRGEKLFF TGTGCCAGCAGCATGACAGGGGGTCGGGGAGAAAAACTGTTTTTT TRBJ1-4 NA TRBD1 TRBV6-5
CSAAGTAWGSVNYGYTF TGCAGTGCGGCTGGGACCGCGTGGGGGTCCGTGAACTATGGCTACACCTTC TRBJ1-2 few NA TRBV20-1
CASSPRQGLNQPQHF TGTGCCAGCAGCCCAAGACAGGGTTTAAATCAGCCCCAGCATTTT TRBJ1-5 few TRBD1 TRBV7-2
CASTALKGAGEQFF TGTGCCAGCACTGCGCTTAAGGGGGCGGGTGAGCAGTTCTTC TRBJ2-1 NA TRBD1 TRBV12-3/TRBV12-4
CASRPPGQGASEQYF TGTGCCAGCAGGCCTCCGGGACAGGGGGCTTCCGAGCAGTACTTC TRBJ2-7 NA TRBD1 TRBV6-1
CSAPDRGGTLDTQYF TGCAGTGCTCCCGACAGGGGAGGGACGTTAGATACGCAGTATTTT TRBJ2-3 few NA TRBV20-1
CAWSGVTNTEAFF TGTGCCTGGAGTGGAGTTACGAACACTGAAGCTTTCTTT TRBJ1-1 NA NA TRBV30
CASKVPDGGNEKLFF TGCGCCAGCAAAGTCCCTGACGGTGGGAATGAAAAACTGTTTTTT TRBJ1-4 once NA TRBV5-1
CSATLGGRDPTEQFF TGCAGTGCTACCCTTGGCGGGAGGGACCCAACTGAGCAGTTCTTC TRBJ2-1 few TRBD2 TRBV20-1